There are many counts of the clone carrying this T cell receptor beta chain. In the same sample, other DNA sequences code for this CDR3. Original processing notes: Reference gene primer amplification in the assay estimated nucleated cell counts. TCRdb's copy holds only in-frame clones and misses some; the assay was immunoSEQ multiplex PCR. V and J calls plus clone size are reproduced from that table; the DNA served to infer D and trimming. The sample has some 99,000 clones, roughly 85% seen once. These data belong to a study of blood T cell repertoires in COVID-19. V lost 7 bases, J lost 1 base, and 6 bases lay in between. In germline, CDR1 is KGHDR, CDR2 SFDVKD. The CDR3 contains 12 residues.

The V gene is TRBV24-1, the J gene TRBJ1-1; weak D call: TRBD1 (6 bases). Input material: peripheral blood. The clonotype was recovered from a woman aged 60-70 years with acute or convalescent COVID-19. Here the CDR3 DNA reads TGTGCCACCAGAGGGGGGAACACTGAAGCTTTCTTT. Its protein product is CATRGGNTEAFF.